The following is a TCR beta chain sequence with its context. Its specificity is not known. These data originate in a study of shared clonotypes between healthy human individuals. Overall study results and limits: Some naive CD4 clonotypes, roughly 5%, turned up in common across several donors.

Germline-derived CDR1 and CDR2 are SGHTA and FQGNSA. The CDR3 totals 13 residues. Trimming stripped 5 bases from V and 6 bases from J, with 11 bases between. Deep was the level at which the assay was run. Clones were sequenced by immunoSEQ multiplex PCR, and TCRdb holds only the in-frame ones, with some missing. The sample lists some 1,400,000 clones; approximately 96% were seen once. The TCR sequence derives from a man aged 25-45 years in good health. Sequenced material: naive CD4+ T cells sorted from blood. Subset: CD45RA+ positively selected. The chain couples TRBV7-2 to TRBJ1-5, with D possibly being TRBD1 (5 bases). The CDR3 bases are TGTGCCAGCAGCGGGGGGACCCCTCAGCCCCAGCATTTT. Protein: CASSGGTPQPQHF. Together with reference TRBV7-2 and TRBJ1-5, the CDR3 gives the full variable domain: GAGVSQSPSNKVTEKGKDVELRCDPISGHTALYWYRQSLGQGLEFLIYFQGNSAPDKSGLPSDRFSAERTGGSVSTLTIQRTQQEDSAVYLCASSGGTPQPQHFGDGTRLSIL.